This entry lists 10 T cell receptor beta chains sequenced from one sample in a study of blood T cells in healthy people across ages. A J-beta primer mix and a sample-barcoded 5' primer were used in a second PCR of about 7 to 12 cycles. TCRdb itself ran the 5' RACE reads through MiXCR, one entry per CDR3 protein. The sample contains around 1,700,000 distinct CDR3 sequences, approximately 28% of which appear only once. Sequencing input: blood. The receptors originated from a woman aged 30 to 39 in good health.

The chain employs TRBV20-1 and TRBJ2-1; 11 bases match TRBD2. Per the germline V gene, CDR1 is DFQATT and CDR2 is SNEGSKA (reference sequence). The J segment lost 2 bases and the V segment lost 3 bases, leaving 15 bases of the junction unmatched. The CDR3 totals 19 residues. This CDR3 is CSASGTGTSGPGTYNEQFF. The CDR3 DNA follows: TGCAGTGCTAGCGGTACGGGGACTAGCGGCCCTGGTACCTACAATGAGCAGTTCTTC.

This clonotype has a count of ten or more. The rearrangement joins TRBV29-1 to TRBJ1-1; unclear D gene. CDR1 and CDR2 from the germline V gene are SQVTM and ANQGSEA. With 4 bases removed from V and 10 bases from J, the gap between germline ends came to 7 bases. The CDR3 is made up of 9 amino acids. As DNA, the CDR3 is TGCAGCGTTGGGGTCCCAGCTTTCTTT. Protein sequence: CSVGVPAFF.

V and J are TRBV5-1 and TRBJ2-3, with D perhaps TRBD1 (6 bases). The V end was cut by 7 bases, the J end by 6 bases, with 15 bases between. The germline CDR1 and CDR2 sequences are SGHRS and YFSETQ. The CDR3 is made up of 13 amino acids. The CDR3 loop reads CASGTGSGDTQYF. In DNA, the CDR3 is TGCGCCAGCGGAACAGGGTCGGGGGATACGCAGTATTTT. The full variable domain, with the rest looked up from reference TRBV5-1 and TRBJ2-3, is KAGVTQTPRYLIKTRGQQVTLSCSPISGHRSVSWYQQTPGQGLQFLFEYFSETQRNKGNFPGRFSGRQFSNSRSEMNVSTLELGDSALYLCASGTGSGDTQYFGPGTRLTVL.

The gene calls are TRBV30 and TRBJ2-1, with 8 bases that match TRBD2. Germline V lookup: CDR1 GTSNPN, CDR2 SVGIG (reference sequence). The CDR3 runs 16 residues. V shed 0 bases, J shed 7 bases, and the junction held 11 bases outside the gene matches. CDR3 nucleotides: TGTGCCTGGAGTGTACTAAGGCTAGCGGGTAGTAATGAGCAGTTCTTC. This sequence encodes CAWSVLRLAGSNEQFF.

The V call is TRBV7-9, the J call TRBJ1-4; 11 nucleotides match TRBD1. Per germline, CDR1 SEHNR and CDR2 FQNEAQ (reference sequence). V lost 4 bases to trimming and J lost 4 bases; unmatched junction nucleotides: 11. This CDR3 contains 18 residues. The CDR3 DNA is TGTGCCAGCAGCTCCCCGGGACAGGGGGATAGTATTAATGAAAAACTGTTTTTT. This codes for CASSSPGQGDSINEKLFF.

In this sample, this clonotype turned up a few times. The rearrangement uses TRBV12-3 or TRBV12-4 and TRBJ1-5; no clear D gene. The ends were cut back, 8 bases at V and 8 bases at J, with 7 bases in the middle. The CDR3 contains 10 residues. As DNA, the CDR3 is TGTGCCAGCGGGCAGAAGCCCCAGCATTTT. Protein: CASGQKPQHF.

Points on this clonotype: This may come from a read error, since a much larger clone is one base off. The chain links TRBV7-2 to TRBJ1-2; 7 bases line up with TRBD1. The CDR3 is 15 residues long. Looked up from germline, CDR1 is SGHTA and CDR2 is FQGNSA. Trimming took 5 bases from V and 5 from J; bases not matched to a gene: 11. The CDR3 reads CASSPNSGGQYGYTF. In DNA form, the CDR3 reads TGTGCCAGCAGCCCAAATTCAGGGGGGCAGTATGGCTACACCTTC.

Turning to this clonotype: This clone may be a read error of a much larger clone one base away. The genes are TRBV7-2 and TRBJ2-1; D remains unclear. Trimming cost V 2 bases and J 10 bases, with 12 bases left between them. Germline V gene sequence: CDR1 SGHTA, CDR2 FQGNSA. The length of the CDR3 is 13 residues. The CDR3 DNA reads as TGTGCCAGCAGCTTACCATCGGCCAGCGAGCAGTTCTTC. It encodes CASSLPSASEQFF.

This clonotype was counted a single time. This chain joins TRBV7-2 and TRBJ2-7, with unresolved D. Trimming removed 2 bases from V and 3 bases from J, with 8 bases in between. CDR1 and CDR2 from the germline V gene are SGHTA and FQGNSA. The CDR3 length is 13 residues. CDR3 amino acids: CASSLTSRYEQYF. The CDR3 nucleotides are TGTGCCAGCAGCTTAACGAGTCGCTACGAGCAGTACTTC.

This clonotype was detected only a few times. The rearrangement links TRBV7-9 to TRBJ1-1; D is possibly TRBD1 (6 bases). The germline V and J ends were trimmed by 3 bases and 3 bases, with 8 bases remaining between them. Germline V CDR1 and CDR2: SEHNR, FQNEAQ (reference sequence). The CDR3 contains 13 residues. CDR3 DNA: TGTGCCAGCAGCTTGGGGGCTTACACTGAAGCTTTCTTT. This translates into CASSLGAYTEAFF.